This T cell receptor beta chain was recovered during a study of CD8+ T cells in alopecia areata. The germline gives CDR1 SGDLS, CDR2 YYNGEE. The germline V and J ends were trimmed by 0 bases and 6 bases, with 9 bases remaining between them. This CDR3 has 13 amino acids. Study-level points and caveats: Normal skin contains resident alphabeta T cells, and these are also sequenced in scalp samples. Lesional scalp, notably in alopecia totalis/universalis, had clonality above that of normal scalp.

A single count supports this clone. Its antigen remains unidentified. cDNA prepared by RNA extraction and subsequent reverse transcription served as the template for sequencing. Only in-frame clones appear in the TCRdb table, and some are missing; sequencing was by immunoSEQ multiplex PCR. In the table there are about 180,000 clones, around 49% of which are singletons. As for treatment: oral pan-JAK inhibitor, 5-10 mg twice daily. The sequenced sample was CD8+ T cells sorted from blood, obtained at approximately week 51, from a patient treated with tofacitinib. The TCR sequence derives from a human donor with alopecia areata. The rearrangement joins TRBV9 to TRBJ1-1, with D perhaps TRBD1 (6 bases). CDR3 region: CASSVEGGSEAFF. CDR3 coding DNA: TGTGCCAGCAGCGTAGAGGGGGGATCTGAAGCTTTCTTT.